This is a list of T cell receptor beta chains from one sample in a study of regulatory T cells in long-lasting Graves disease. TCRdb reprocessed the multiplex PCR reads via MiXCR and lists one record per CDR3 protein. The table shows 350,000 to 450,000 distinct CDR3 sequences, with 16% occurring only once. The same data also contributed to another study, on T cells in Graves' hyperthyroidism and ophthalmopathy.

Sequencing was performed on peripheral blood mononuclear cells (PBMCs), taken at new diagnosis, from a patient treated with antithyroid drugs. The receptors here all came from a man between 40 and 49 years old with Graves disease. Each CDR3 is given with its conserved first and last residue. A D gene is named only where the DNA matches it firmly. Rows give clone size only sometimes, using once, few, many, or a class for an expanded clone.

j_gene: TRBJ2-1
abundance: many
v_gene: TRBV20-1
d_gene: .
CDR3aa: CSARDSSAAYNEQFF
CDR3nt: TGCAGTGCTAGAGACTCGAGTGCGGCCTACAATGAGCAGTTCTTC

j_gene: TRBJ2-3
abundance: .
v_gene: TRBV20-1
d_gene: TRBD1
CDR3aa: CSARGPYRGPITDTQYF
CDR3nt: TGCAGTGCTAGAGGCCCATACAGGGGACCAATCACAGATACGCAGTATTTT

j_gene: TRBJ2-7
abundance: many
v_gene: TRBV5-5
d_gene: .
CDR3aa: CASSRYREVEQYF
CDR3nt: TGTGCCAGCAGCCGATACAGGGAGGTCGAGCAGTACTTC

j_gene: TRBJ2-7
abundance: few
v_gene: TRBV20-1
d_gene: .
CDR3aa: CSAREVRYEQYF
CDR3nt: TGCAGTGCTAGAGAGGTCCGCTACGAGCAGTACTTC

j_gene: TRBJ2-2
abundance: .
v_gene: TRBV27
d_gene: .
CDR3aa: CASSLPTSAGNTGELFF
CDR3nt: TGTGCCAGCAGTTTACCTACTAGTGCGGGGAACACCGGGGAGCTGTTTTTT

j_gene: TRBJ1-5
abundance: .
v_gene: TRBV4-1
d_gene: .
CDR3aa: CASSQRVDQPQHF
CDR3nt: TGCGCCAGCAGCCAAAGGGTAGATCAGCCCCAGCATTTT

j_gene: TRBJ1-3
abundance: many
v_gene: TRBV28
d_gene: .
CDR3aa: CASSASLPTGNTIYF
CDR3nt: TGTGCCAGCAGTGCCTCTCTCCCCACTGGAAACACCATATATTTT

j_gene: TRBJ1-2
abundance: few
v_gene: TRBV4-1
d_gene: .
CDR3aa: CASSQDRDLNYGYTF
CDR3nt: TGCGCCAGCAGCCAAGACAGGGACCTTAACTATGGCTACACCTTC

j_gene: TRBJ2-7
abundance: many
v_gene: TRBV3-1
d_gene: .
CDR3aa: CASSQGQGFYEQYF
CDR3nt: TGTGCCAGCAGCCAAGGCCAGGGTTTCTACGAGCAGTACTTC

j_gene: TRBJ1-1
abundance: many
v_gene: TRBV2
d_gene: .
CDR3aa: CASSRQPNWQNTEAFF
CDR3nt: TGTGCCAGCAGCAGACAGCCTAATTGGCAGAACACTGAAGCTTTCTTT

j_gene: TRBJ2-1
abundance: .
v_gene: TRBV19
d_gene: TRBD2
CDR3aa: CASSILAGDYNEQFF
CDR3nt: TGTGCCAGTAGTATACTAGCGGGAGACTACAATGAGCAGTTCTTC

j_gene: TRBJ2-3
abundance: .
v_gene: TRBV25-1
d_gene: TRBD2
CDR3aa: CASFSGGEVDTQYF
CDR3nt: TGTGCCAGTTTTAGCGGGGGGGAAGTAGATACGCAGTATTTT

j_gene: TRBJ2-7
abundance: .
v_gene: TRBV7-9
d_gene: .
CDR3aa: CASSLLVLSAGSYEQYF
CDR3nt: TGTGCCAGCAGCTTACTCGTCCTTTCGGCGGGTTCCTACGAGCAGTACTTC

j_gene: TRBJ1-1
abundance: many
v_gene: TRBV18
d_gene: .
CDR3aa: CASSPFLGLDDTEAFF
CDR3nt: TGTGCCAGCTCACCATTCTTAGGCCTGGATGACACTGAAGCTTTCTTT

j_gene: TRBJ2-4
abundance: .
v_gene: TRBV4-2
d_gene: TRBD1
CDR3aa: CASSQDWAGGGKNIQYF
CDR3nt: TGTGCCAGCAGCCAAGATTGGGCAGGGGGTGGCAAAAACATTCAGTACTTC

j_gene: TRBJ2-7
abundance: few
v_gene: TRBV2
d_gene: .
CDR3aa: CATSGGYEQYF
CDR3nt: TGTGCCACCTCTGGGGGTTACGAGCAGTACTTC